The next 21 T cell receptor beta chains were all read from a single sample in a study of high-grade serous ovarian cancer treatment subgroups. Tumor samples were taken before definitive surgery or chemotherapy. Generated by immunoSEQ multiplex PCR, the TCRdb table keeps only in-frame clones and is missing some. This sample has some 5,700 clones, with 66% found just once. Sample: tumor tissue. The receptors shown here come from a human donor with high-grade serous ovarian cancer.

The DNA for the CDR3 is TGTGCCACCAGCAGAGGCCCGGCTAGTCACACTGAAGCTTTCTTT. The encoded protein is CATSRGPASHTEAFF. The genes are TRBV15 and TRBJ1-1; D not certain. The CDR3 contains 15 residues. Germline CDR1 LNHNV, CDR2 YYDKDF (reference sequence). V gave up 1 base and J gave up 3 bases, with 12 bases separating them.

This clone was counted a few times. The junction departs from the called germline gene at one end, perhaps through a read error. The rearrangement joins TRBV7-7 to TRBJ2-2, with D perhaps TRBD1 (5 bases). This CDR3 is 14 amino acids long. Germline CDR1 and CDR2: SSHAT and FNYEAQ (reference sequence). This chain's CDR3 is CASSLDRNTGELFF. The CDR3 bases are TGTGCTAGCAGCCTAGACAGGAACACCGGGGAGCTGTTTTTT.

The chain is built from TRBV6-6 and TRBJ2-1; D not certain. The CDR3 sequence is 13 residues long. Germline CDR1 is MNHNY and CDR2 is SVGAGI (reference sequence). Trimming took 9 bases from V and 4 from J, leaving 13 bases between them. The CDR3 sequence: CASMPVLYNEQFF. For the CDR3, the DNA is TGTGCCAGTATGCCGGTTTTGTACAATGAGCAGTTCTTC.

This chain joins TRBV27 and TRBJ1-1, with TRBD1 matching over 7 bases. The CDR3 contains 15 residues. J lost 7 bases, V lost 5 bases, and 13 bases had no gene match. CDR1 is MNHEY and CDR2 is SMNVEV in the germline V gene (reference sequence). CDR3 coding DNA: TGTGCCAGCAGTGCAAATACAGGGGCCTACGGTGAAGCTTTCTTT. This translates into CASSANTGAYGEAFF.

This rearrangement joins TRBV6-6 to TRBJ1-4; D remains ambiguous. Germline loops: CDR1 MNHNY, CDR2 SVGAGI (reference sequence). CDR3 length: 14 amino acids. Between the trimmed V and J ends, which lost 1 base and 5 bases, there was a span of 8 bases. This chain's CDR3 is CASSYYGGNEKLFF. In DNA, the CDR3 is TGTGCCAGCAGTTACTATGGAGGGAATGAAAAACTGTTTTTT.

The rearrangement joins TRBV6-5 to TRBJ1-2, with D uncertain. The CDR3 is 11 residues long. CDR1 is MNHEY, CDR2 SVGAGI, per germline. Deletions cut 8 bases from V and 7 bases from J, with 11 bases between. CDR3 bases: TGTGCCAGCGGCACCTGGGGTGGCTACACCTTC. Amino acids: CASGTWGGYTF.

This clone was picked up a small number of times. The V and J genes are TRBV18 and TRBJ1-1; no clear D gene. Germline V CDR1 and CDR2: KGHSH, LQKENI. Trimming pared 4 bases from V and 1 base from J, leaving 7 bases between. The CDR3 runs to 13 residues. The CDR3 loop is CASSLSENTEAFF. The CDR3 DNA follows: TGTGCCAGCTCACTTTCCGAGAACACTGAAGCTTTCTTT.

The chain recombines TRBV5-6 with TRBJ1-4; D uncertain. The CDR3 covers 13 residues. V lost 2 bases, J lost 1 base, and 3 bases lay in between. Germline V gene data show CDR1 as SGHDT and CDR2 as YYEEEE. For the CDR3, the DNA is TGTGCCAGCAGCTTATTAACTAATGAAAAACTGTTTTTT. It yields the protein CASSLLTNEKLFF.

The chain links TRBV27 to TRBJ2-5; D is possibly TRBD1 (5 bases). The better agreement between TRBJ2-7 and the DNA end casts doubt on the J call. The CDR3 length is 12 residues. Germline CDR1 is MNHEY and CDR2 is SMNVEV (reference sequence). The CDR3 protein is CASKDSSYEQYF. The CDR3 coding sequence is TGTGCCAGCAAAGACAGTTCCTACGAGCAGTACTTC.

This chain links TRBV9 with TRBJ2-7; the D gene could be TRBD1 or TRBD2 (5 bases each). V was cut by 0 bases and J by 4 bases, with 8 bases left in between. This CDR3 has 13 residues. CDR1 is SGDLS and CDR2 is YYNGEE in the germline V gene. In nucleotides, the CDR3 is TGTGCCAGCAGCGTAGATGGGGGATACGAGCAGTACTTC. Its translation: CASSVDGGYEQYF.

The chain combines TRBV6-5 with TRBJ1-1, with no clear D. Germline CDR1 and CDR2: MNHEY and SVGAGI. Trimming pared 6 bases from V and 6 bases from J, leaving 11 bases between. The CDR3 has 12 residues. CDR3 DNA sequence: TGTGCCAGCAGCCGATTGGTGTCTGAAGCTTTCTTT. It specifies CASSRLVSEAFF.

The chain employs TRBV28 and TRBJ1-1; D is perhaps TRBD1 (6 bases). Trimming shortened V by 1 base and J by 1 base, and 19 bases separated the two germline ends. Germline loops: CDR1 MDHEN, CDR2 SYDVKM. This CDR3 has 18 residues. The CDR3 nucleotides are TGTGCCAGCAGTTTATTTGGTCGGGGGGCGGTTCAGAACACTGAAGCTTTCTTT. Amino acid sequence: CASSLFGRGAVQNTEAFF.

This clone was counted only a few times. This sequence joins TRBV5-5 and TRBJ2-7, with D unresolved. V shed 6 bases and J shed 5 bases, with 15 bases lying between them. The CDR3 has 13 amino acids. Germline V CDR1 and CDR2: SGHKS, YYEKEE (reference sequence). The CDR3 DNA is TGTGCCAGCAATCCAGAGAGTTCCGACGAGCAGTACTTC. Protein: CASNPESSDEQYF.

This clone has only a few counts. V usage is TRBV6-1 and J usage is TRBJ1-2; 7 bases line up with TRBD1. Germline V gene data show CDR1 as MNHNS and CDR2 as SASEGT. V shed 7 bases and J 4 bases; nucleotides not matched to a gene: 9. The CDR3 runs 14 residues. The CDR3 loop reads CASTNTGEGYGYTF. In DNA form, the CDR3 reads TGTGCCAGCACCAACACAGGGGAGGGCTATGGCTACACCTTC.

The CDR3 sequence: CASSAGTGGTWSGPDTEAFF. The CDR3 DNA reads as TGTGCCAGCAGTGCCGGGACAGGGGGGACCTGGTCGGGACCTGACACTGAAGCTTTCTTT. The chain combines TRBV6-1 with TRBJ1-1; 11 bases match TRBD1. Looked up from germline, CDR1 is MNHNS and CDR2 is SASEGT. V lost 4 bases, J lost 3 bases, and 19 bases stayed unmatched. The CDR3 is 20 residues long.

About this clone itself: The junction and the germline gene differ at one end; a read error may be behind it. The rearrangement joins TRBV28 to TRBJ1-2; D gene unclear. The CDR3 sequence is 11 residues long. Germline V CDR1 and CDR2: MDHEN, SYDVKM. The CDR3 coding sequence is TGTGCCAGCAGCCTCGGGCCCGCCTCTCTCTTC. Translated, it gives CASSLGPASLF.

The rearrangement links TRBV5-4 to TRBJ2-7; D is perhaps TRBD1 (5 bases). V shed 1 base and J shed 10 bases, with 15 bases lying between them. CDR3 length: 13 residues. The germline CDR1 and CDR2 sequences are SGHNT and YYREEE (reference sequence). The CDR3 coding sequence is TGTGCCAGCAGCTTGTACGGCAGGGAAGAACAGTACTTC. The encoded protein is CASSLYGREEQYF.

The chain recombines TRBV5-4 with TRBJ2-5, with TRBD2 matching 8 bases. CDR3 size: 17 residues. Looked up from germline, CDR1 is SGHNT and CDR2 is YYREEE (reference sequence). Losses at the gene ends were 0 bases for V and 4 bases for J; bases not matched to a gene: 11. The CDR3 sequence is CASSLAGRLGRGETQYF. CDR3 in DNA: TGTGCCAGCAGCTTGGCCGGGCGGCTCGGGAGGGGAGAGACCCAGTACTTC. Full variable domain (missing parts from reference TRBV5-4 and TRBJ2-5): ETGVTQSPTHLIKTRGQQVTLRCSSQSGHNTVSWYQQALGQGPQFIFQYYREEENGRGNFPPRFSGLQFPNYSSELNVNALELDDSALYLCASSLAGRLGRGETQYFGPGTRLLVL.

This clone turned up a few times. This chain uses TRBV2 with TRBJ1-1; 7 positions match TRBD1. CDR3 size: 14 residues. CDR1 is SNHLY, CDR2 FYNNEI, per germline. J gave up 5 bases and V 7 bases, and 10 bases lay outside the gene matches. This chain's CDR3 is CASTQGGGWTEAFF. In nucleotides, the CDR3 is TGTGCCAGCACCCAGGGGGGGGGTTGGACTGAAGCTTTCTTT.

The sample holds one count of this clone. The V call is TRBV12-5, the J call TRBJ2-3; the D is unclear. The CDR3 runs to 14 residues. Deletions cut 7 bases from V and 0 bases from J, with 11 bases between. Germline V gives CDR1 LGHNT, CDR2 FRNRAP. CDR3 loop: CASADGLSTDTQYF. The CDR3 DNA sequence: TGTGCTAGTGCCGACGGCCTTAGCACAGATACGCAGTATTTT.

The chain couples TRBV7-9 to TRBJ2-3; TRBD2 aligns across 14 bases. Germline CDR1 and CDR2: SEHNR and FQNEAQ (reference sequence). The CDR3 extends over 17 amino acids. The trim removed 5 bases at V and 1 base at J, leaving 5 bases unmatched. The CDR3 DNA reads TGTGCCAGCAGCCCCGGACTAGCGGGGGGCCGCACAGATACGCAGTATTTT. It yields the protein CASSPGLAGGRTDTQYF.